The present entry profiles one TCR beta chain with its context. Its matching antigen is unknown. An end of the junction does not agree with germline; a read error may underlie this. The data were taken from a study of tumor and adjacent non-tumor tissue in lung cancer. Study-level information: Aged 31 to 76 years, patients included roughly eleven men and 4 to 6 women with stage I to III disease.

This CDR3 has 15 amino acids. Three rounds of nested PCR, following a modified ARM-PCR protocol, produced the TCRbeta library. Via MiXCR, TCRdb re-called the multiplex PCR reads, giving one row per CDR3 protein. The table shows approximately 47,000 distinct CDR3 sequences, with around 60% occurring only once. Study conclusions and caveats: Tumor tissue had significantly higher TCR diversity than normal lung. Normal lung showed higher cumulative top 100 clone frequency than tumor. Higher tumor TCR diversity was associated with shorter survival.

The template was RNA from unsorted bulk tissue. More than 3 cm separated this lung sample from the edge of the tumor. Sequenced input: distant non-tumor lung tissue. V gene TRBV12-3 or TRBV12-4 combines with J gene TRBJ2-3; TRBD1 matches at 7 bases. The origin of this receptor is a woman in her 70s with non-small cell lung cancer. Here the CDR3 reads CASSLVPSGTDTHYF. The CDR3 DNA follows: TGTGCAAGCAGTTTAGTCCCCAGTGGGACAGATACGCACTATTTT.